This T cell receptor beta chain originates from a study of blood T cell repertoires in COVID-19. Study summary: Sites in the United States, Italy and Spain provided acute and convalescent COVID-19 samples. T cells, B-cell-depleted T cells, or PBMCs supplied cDNA or gDNA.

Per the study methods: From reference gene primer amplification, estimates of nucleated cell counts were derived. Assay: immunoSEQ multiplex PCR; the TCRdb copy retains only in-frame clones and omits some. V, J and clone size are taken as reported in that table, and D and trimming were inferred from the DNA itself. This repertoire shows approximately 170,000 clones, over 75% found once; its top ten account for 10% to 15%. The CDR3 has 14 amino acids. Germline V gives CDR1 LGHDT, CDR2 YNNKEL (reference sequence). The V and J ends lost 4 bases and 4 bases, in that order; junction bases with no gene match: 6.

This TCR came from a man between 65 and 85 years old who had recovered from COVID-19. What was sequenced was peripheral blood. The chain employs TRBV3-1 (or the pseudogene TRBV3-2) and TRBJ2-5; 7 positions agree with TRBD1. The CDR3 region has the DNA TGTGCCAGCAGCCGACAGGGAAGCGCAGAGACCCAGTACTTC. Protein sequence: CASSRQGSAETQYF.